The sequence of this T cell receptor (beta chain) was determined in a study of regulatory T cells in long-lasting Graves disease. Study details: Those with persistent Graves' disease had received antithyroid drugs for over 5 years with positive TSH receptor antibodies. Study results and limitations: Less diverse TCR repertoires were seen in persistent Graves' patients than in newly diagnosed ones. New patients shared fewer public clonotypes (approximately 970) than persistent patients did (more than 2,500).

Arm-PCR with iRepertoire HTBI primers amplified the CDR3 regions for these TCR beta libraries. TCRdb re-called the multiplex PCR reads through MiXCR, storing one row per CDR3 protein. Seen here are around 340,000 distinct CDR3 sequences, around a fifth observed once, and the top ten hold roughly 27%. This CDR3 is built from 13 residues. The V and J ends lost 6 bases and 8 bases, in that order; junction bases with no gene match: 5. The germline CDR1 and CDR2 sequences are MNHEY and SMNVEV (reference sequence). As to time point: persistent/refractory GD, antithyroid drugs over 5 years with positive TRAb. Scientists built the TCR library using RNA that was extracted from PBMCs. Graves' disease diagnoses followed American Thyroid Association guidelines. This clonotype was recorded at least ten times. Its antigen is unidentified.

The sequence was obtained from a female donor with Graves disease. Sequencing was performed on peripheral blood mononuclear cells (PBMCs), taken when the disease was refractory, from a patient treated with antithyroid drugs. The chain is built from TRBV27 and TRBJ1-4, with 8 bases matching TRBD1. CDR3 in amino acids: CASSQGAKEKLFF. The CDR3 nucleotides read TGTGCCAGCAGCCAGGGGGCGAAGGAAAAACTGTTTTTT.